In this sample, the clone carrying this T cell receptor (beta chain) turned up once. No antigen is known for it. CDR3 size: 13 residues. CDR1 is KGHSH, CDR2 LQKENI, per germline. Trimming left V 4 bases short and J 2 bases short, with 9 bases between. The data belong to a study of T cell responses to AZD1222 COVID-19 vaccine. Broader study findings: The number of AZD1222 recipients seropositive at baseline was only five or six.

TCRdb keeps only in-frame clones here, not all; method: immunoSEQ multiplex PCR. The table shows about 26,000 clones, with 88% occurring only once. The sequence derives from an adult who received the AZD1222 COVID-19 vaccine. The chain couples TRBV18 to TRBJ2-7, with D unclear. This specimen consisted of peripheral blood, obtained 28 days after the second AZD1222 dose. This chain's CDR3 is CASSRSPTYEQYF. In DNA, the CDR3 is TGTGCCAGCTCACGATCTCCAACCTACGAGCAGTACTTC.